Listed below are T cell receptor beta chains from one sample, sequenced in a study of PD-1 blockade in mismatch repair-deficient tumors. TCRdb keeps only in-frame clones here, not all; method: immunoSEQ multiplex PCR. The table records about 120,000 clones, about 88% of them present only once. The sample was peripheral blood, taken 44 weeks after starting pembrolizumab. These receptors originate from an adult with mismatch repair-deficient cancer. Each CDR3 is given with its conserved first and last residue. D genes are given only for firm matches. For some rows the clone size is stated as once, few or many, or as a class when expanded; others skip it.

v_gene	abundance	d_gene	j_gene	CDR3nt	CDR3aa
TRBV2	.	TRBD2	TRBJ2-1	TGTGCCAGCAGTGCCGCTAGCGGGGGCCGGCGGGAGCAGTTCTTC	CASSAASGGRREQFF
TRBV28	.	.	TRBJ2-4	TGTGCCAGCAGTCCCATGGTGGACATTCAGTACTTC	CASSPMVDIQYF
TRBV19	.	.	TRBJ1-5	TGTGCCAGTAGTGATGAGCACCAGCCCCAGCATTTT	CASSDEHQPQHF
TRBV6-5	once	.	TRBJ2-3	TGTGCCAGCAGTTACTCGGGAGTCGGGACAGATACGCAGTATTTT	CASSYSGVGTDTQYF
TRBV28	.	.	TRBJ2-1	TGTGCCAGCAGTTTAAGGATTACAAAGAACAATGAGCAGTTCTTC	CASSLRITKNNEQFF
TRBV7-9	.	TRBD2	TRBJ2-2	TGTGCCAGCAGCTTAGTAGCGGGAGTAAGGACCGGGGAGCTGTTTTTT	CASSLVAGVRTGELFF
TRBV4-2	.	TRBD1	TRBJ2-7	TGTGCCAGCAGCTTTCCGGGACAGGGGTTCAACGAGCAGTACTTC	CASSFPGQGFNEQYF
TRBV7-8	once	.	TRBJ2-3	TGTGCCAGCAGCTTGCTTCGGGCCACCAGTACGCAGTATTTT	CASSLLRATSTQYF
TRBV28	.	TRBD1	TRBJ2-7	TGTGCCAGCAGTTTGACAGGGGTGTTAAGAGAGCAGTACTTC	CASSLTGVLREQYF
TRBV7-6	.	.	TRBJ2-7	TGTGCCAGCAGCTTATCCGGGAGCGGCGAGCAGTACTTC	CASSLSGSGEQYF
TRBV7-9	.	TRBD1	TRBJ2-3	TGTGCCAGCAGCTTAACAGGGGACCCTAGCACAGATACGCAGTATTTT	CASSLTGDPSTDTQYF
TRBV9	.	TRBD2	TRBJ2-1	TGTGCCAGCAGCCCTACTAGCGGGAGACACAATGAGCAGTTCTTC	CASSPTSGRHNEQFF
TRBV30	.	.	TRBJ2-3	TGTGCCTGGCTCACAAGGGGAGATACGCAGTATTTT	CAWLTRGDTQYF
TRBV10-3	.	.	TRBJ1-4	TGTGCCATCAGTGAGCCCCTGATCCTGATCCGTCATGAAAAACTGTTTTTT	CAISEPLILIRHEKLFF
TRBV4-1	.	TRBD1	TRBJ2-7	TGCGCCAGCAGAGGGACAGGGGCGCGCGAGCAGTACTTC	CASRGTGAREQYF
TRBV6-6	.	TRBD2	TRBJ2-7	TGTGCCAGCAGCCCCCTAGCGGGAGGGCCCCACGAGCAGTACTTC	CASSPLAGGPHEQYF
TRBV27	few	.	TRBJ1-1	TGTGCCAGCAGTTTACTGGGGTTGAACACTGAAGCTTTCTTT	CASSLLGLNTEAFF
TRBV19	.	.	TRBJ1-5	TGTGCCAGTAGTATAGATCCAGGGCAGCCCCAGCATTTT	CASSIDPGQPQHF
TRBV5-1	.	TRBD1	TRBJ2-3	TGCGCCAGCAGCTTCTCCGGGACAGGGGAGGAGACGCAGTATTTT	CASSFSGTGEETQYF
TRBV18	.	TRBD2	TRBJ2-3	TGTGCCAGCTCACCACGGAGCGGGAGGGTTTCAGATACGCAGTATTTT	CASSPRSGRVSDTQYF
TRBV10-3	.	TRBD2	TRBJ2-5	TGTGCCATCGGACTAGCTTCAGAGACCCAGTACTTC	CAIGLASETQYF
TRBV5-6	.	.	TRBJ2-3	TGTGCCAGCAGCGCAAGTCGGGGGTCGGATACGCAGTATTTT	CASSASRGSDTQYF
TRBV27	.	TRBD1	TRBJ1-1	TGTGCCAGCAGTCACAGGGGGCTAAACACTGAAGCTTTCTTT	CASSHRGLNTEAFF
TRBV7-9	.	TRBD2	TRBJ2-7	TGTGCCAGCAGCCCGGGGGGTTCCCGGGACTACCCCTCCTACGAGCAGTACTTC	CASSPGGSRDYPSYEQYF
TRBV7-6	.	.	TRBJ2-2	TGTGCCAGCAGCTTAAGCGGGTTGCTAGCATCCACCGGGGAGCTGTTTTTT	CASSLSGLLASTGELFF
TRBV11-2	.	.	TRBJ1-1	TGTGCCAGCAGCTTAGCGGAAAGAGAAGCTTTCTTT	CASSLAEREAFF